This T cell receptor (beta chain) was profiled in a study of molecular identifiers for immune sequencing clone quantification. Across the whole study: The replicates split RNA from approximately 20,000 or 100,000 naive CD8 cells five ways and sequenced four.

This clonotype showed up just a few times. The antigen is unknown. The length of the CDR3 is 14 residues. Germline lookup yields CDR1 MNHEY and CDR2 SMNVEV (reference sequence). Trimming took 5 bases from V and 9 from J, leaving 17 bases between them. Sequencing libraries of naive CD8 cells derived from approximately 20,000 to 1,000,000 sorted cells with 10%, 30% or 50% RNA. Points from the study as a whole: Should identical TCR molecules share a barcode, the sizes of highly expanded clones could be underestimated.

Previously described methods and listed TCR primers produced bulk TCR libraries. TCRdb re-called the PCR reads with MiXCR, one entry per CDR3 protein. The sample has roughly 630,000 distinct CDR3 sequences, 25% seen once. Source material: naive CD8+ T cells from blood, with Jurkat cell RNA spiked in. The subset is: FACS-sorted CD8+CD4-CCR7+CD45RA+ naive T cells. The genes are TRBV27 and TRBJ2-1, with D tentatively TRBD2 (7 bases). This receptor was identified in a human donor in good health. Some libraries in this study had Jurkat cell RNA spiked in. CDR3 protein: CASSLGGGRIEQFF. CDR3 DNA: TGTGCCAGCAGTCTCGGCGGGGGCCGGATTGAGCAGTTCTTC.